This TCR beta chain stems from a study of T cells in Graves' hyperthyroidism and ophthalmopathy. Stable Graves' hyperthyroidism denoted no ophthalmopathy progression over 18 months. Amplified TCR beta CDR3 regions came from RNA transcripts. First-round RT-PCR of the TCR CDR3 relied on the HTBI primer set. MiXCR, run by TCRdb on the multiplex PCR reads, gives a single entry per CDR3 protein. The sample lists 96,000 or so distinct CDR3 sequences; around 50% were seen once. In its sample, this clonotype was seen many times. The TCR was taken from a woman aged 40-49 years with Graves' hyperthyroidism. The sequenced sample was blood.

CDR3 residues: CASSLVGRQETQYF. The CDR3 DNA is TGTGCCAGCAGCTTAGTAGGCAGACAAGAGACCCAGTACTTC. The V gene is TRBV7-6, the J gene TRBJ2-5; D uncertain. The V gene lost 1 base and the J gene lost 2 bases, with 8 bases spanning the gap. This CDR3 has 14 residues. Germline CDR1 is SGHVS and CDR2 is FNYEAQ.